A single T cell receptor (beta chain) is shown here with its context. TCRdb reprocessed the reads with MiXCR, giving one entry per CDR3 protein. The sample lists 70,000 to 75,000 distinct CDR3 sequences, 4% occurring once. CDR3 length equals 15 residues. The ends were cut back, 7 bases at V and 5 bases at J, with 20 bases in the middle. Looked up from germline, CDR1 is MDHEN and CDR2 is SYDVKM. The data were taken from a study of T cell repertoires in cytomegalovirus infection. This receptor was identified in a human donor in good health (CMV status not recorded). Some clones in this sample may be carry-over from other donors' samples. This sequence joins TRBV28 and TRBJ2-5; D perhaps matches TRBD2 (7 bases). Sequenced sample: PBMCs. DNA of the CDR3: TGTGCCAGCACTACGCGGGGGCTAGCGGTTGAGACCCAGTACTTC. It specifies CASTTRGLAVETQYF. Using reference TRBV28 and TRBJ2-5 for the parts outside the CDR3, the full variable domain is DVKVTQSSRYLVKRTGEKVFLECVQDMDHENMFWYRQDPGLGLRLIYFSYDVKMKEKGDIPEGYSVSREKKERFSLILESASTNQTSMYLCASTTRGLAVETQYFGPGTRLLVL.